This record covers a single T cell receptor beta chain. Antigen unknown. This sample was taken from a study of vaccination effects on CD4 cells after COVID-19. Produced via immunoSEQ multiplex PCR; TCRdb's table is partial and in-frame only. The data contain about 14,000 clones, 76% of them singletons. Germline V gene data show CDR1 as KGHSH and CDR2 as LQKENI. V lost 3 bases and J 7 bases, leaving 7 bases between the germline ends. This CDR3 contains 13 residues. General study points: By a late point after vaccination, infection- and vaccine-induced clones had shrunk markedly through clonal contraction.

Using viral peptide pools, the ViraFEST assay grew out antigen-specific CD4+ T cells prior to sequencing. Subsequent to a culture period of around eleven days, CD4+ T cells were isolated. Vaccinees lacked prior SARS-CoV-2 infection and tested negative for nucleocapsid antibodies. Sequenced here: CD4+ T cells from PBMCs cultured with HCoV-229E spike peptides, sampled before COVID-19 vaccination. The TCR originated in a human donor who received a COVID-19 vaccine. The chain couples TRBV18 to TRBJ1-6, with a tentative D call TRBD1 (5 bases). CDR3 sequence (DNA): TGTGCCAGCTCACCGACAGAGAATTCACCCCTCCACTTT. Encoded protein: CASSPTENSPLHF.